This T cell receptor beta chain was obtained from a study of CD8+ T cells in alopecia areata. Overall study: Among treated patients, oral tofacitinib was administered at 5 to 10 mg twice daily. Using the percentage of affected scalp area, treated patients' severity was scored. For 6 to 18 months, tofacitinib was taken, and 6 months off drug followed.

Treatment reported: oral pan-JAK inhibitor, 5-10 mg twice daily. V gave up 1 base and J gave up 4 bases, with 14 bases separating them. The CDR3 has 16 residues. CDR1 LGHNA and CDR2 YNFKEQ come from the germline V gene. Study conclusions and caveats: Sequencing of scalp tissue also captures the resident alphabeta T cells of normal skin.

Extracted RNA was reverse transcribed into cDNA, the sequencing template. The assay was immunoSEQ multiplex PCR, and TCRdb's table has in-frame clones only and misses some. The table lists around 270,000 clones, 55% to 70% of them singletons. About this clone: Its antigen is as yet unknown.

This chain connects TRBV4-2 to TRBJ2-1, with D perhaps given as TRBD1 or TRBD2 (5 bases each). Sample: CD4+ T cells sorted from blood, taken at week 24, from a patient treated with tofacitinib. The receptor was derived from a human donor with alopecia areata. The CDR3 bases are TGTGCCAGCAGCCAAGCTTACGCTGGGGGTTACAATGAGCAGTTCTTC. Translated: CASSQAYAGGYNEQFF.